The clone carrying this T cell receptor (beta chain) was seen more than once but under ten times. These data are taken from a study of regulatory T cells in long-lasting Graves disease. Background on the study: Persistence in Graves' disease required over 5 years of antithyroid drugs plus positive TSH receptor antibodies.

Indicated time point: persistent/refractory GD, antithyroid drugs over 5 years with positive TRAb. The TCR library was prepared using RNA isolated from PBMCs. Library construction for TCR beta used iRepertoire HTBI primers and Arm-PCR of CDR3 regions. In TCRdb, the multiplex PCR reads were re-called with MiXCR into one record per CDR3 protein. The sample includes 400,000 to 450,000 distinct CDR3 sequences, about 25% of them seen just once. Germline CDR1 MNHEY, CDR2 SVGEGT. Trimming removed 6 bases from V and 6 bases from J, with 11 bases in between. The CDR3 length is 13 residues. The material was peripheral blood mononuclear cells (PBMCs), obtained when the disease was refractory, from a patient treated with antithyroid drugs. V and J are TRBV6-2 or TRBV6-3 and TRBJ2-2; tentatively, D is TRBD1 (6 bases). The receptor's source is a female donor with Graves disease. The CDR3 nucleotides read TGTGCCAGCAGCAGGACAGTATCCGGGGAGCTGTTTTTT. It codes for CASSRTVSGELFF.